These 16 T cell receptor beta chains were sequenced from one sample in a study of blood T cell repertoires in COVID-19. Profiling relied on immunoSEQ multiplex PCR, and the TCRdb table lists in-frame clones only, not all of them. The sample yields about 130,000 clones, 70% to 90% seen once. The sample was PBMCs or T cells enriched from blood (not recorded which). Every receptor here comes from a woman aged 50 to 65 who had recovered from COVID-19.

In DNA, the CDR3 is TGTGCCACCAGCAGAAGACTCCTCTCTGGGGCCAACGTCCTGACTTTC. Its translation is CATSRRLLSGANVLTF. The chain links TRBV15 to TRBJ2-6; D uncertain. Germline values: CDR1 LNHNV, CDR2 YYDKDF (reference sequence). V was cut by 2 bases and J by 0 bases, with 8 bases left in between. The CDR3 sequence is 16 residues long.

V gene TRBV12-3 or TRBV12-4 combines with J gene TRBJ1-2; D is unclear. V gave up 6 bases and J gave up 7 bases, with 9 bases separating them. The length of the CDR3 is 11 residues. CDR3 sequence: CASRLGGGYTF. CDR3 in DNA: TGTGCCAGCAGACTCGGAGGTGGCTACACCTTC.

This clone was counted between two and nine times. The gene calls are TRBV5-1 and TRBJ1-6, with 7 bases that match TRBD1. The germline CDR1 and CDR2 sequences are SGHRS and YFSETQ. The V and J ends lost 3 bases and 5 bases, in that order; junction bases with no gene match: 5. The CDR3 covers 15 residues. CDR3 DNA sequence: TGCGCCAGCAGCTACGGGACAGCAGATAATTCACCCCTCCACTTT. Translated: CASSYGTADNSPLHF.

The chain combines TRBV3-1 (or the pseudogene TRBV3-2) with TRBJ2-3, with 8 bases matching TRBD2. In germline, CDR1 is LGHDT, CDR2 YNNKEL (reference sequence). This CDR3 contains 17 residues. With 1 base clipped from V and 6 bases from J, the junction kept 12 bases outside the gene matches. The CDR3 nucleotides read TGTGCCAGCAGCCAAGTGGATAGCGGGGACCCAGGGGATACGCAGTATTTT. Its protein product is CASSQVDSGDPGDTQYF.

This chain links TRBV30 with TRBJ2-7; D perhaps matches TRBD1 (6 bases). CDR3 size: 12 residues. The V and J ends lost 8 bases and 5 bases respectively, with 16 bases between them. Germline CDR1 reads GTSNPN; CDR2 reads SVGIG (reference sequence). In nucleotides, the CDR3 is TGTGCCCGATCTGACAGGCAGGACGAGCAGTACTTC. It specifies CARSDRQDEQYF.

The chain carries TRBV7-8 and TRBJ1-2, with 8 nucleotides matching TRBD1. V lost 5 bases to trimming and J lost 1 base; unmatched junction nucleotides: 9. The CDR3 loop spans 16 amino acids. Germline values: CDR1 SGHVS, CDR2 FQNEAQ. For the CDR3, the DNA is TGTGCCAGCAGCCCGCCAGGACAGGGAGTTAACTATGGCTACACCTTC. This encodes CASSPPGQGVNYGYTF. Drawing the rest from reference TRBV7-8 and TRBJ1-2, the complete variable domain is GAGVSQSPRYKVAKRGQDVALRCDPISGHVSLFWYQQALGQGPEFLTYFQNEAQLDKSGLPSDRFFAERPEGSVSTLKIQRTQQEDSAVYLCASSPPGQGVNYGYTFGSGTRLTVV.

The chain has TRBV2 and TRBJ1-1; a weak D match, TRBD1 (5 bases). The CDR3 runs to 15 residues. V lost 0 bases to trimming and J lost 1 base, with 9 bases between them. Germline CDR1 SNHLY, CDR2 FYNNEI. The CDR3 region is CASSEAGAENTEAFF. The CDR3 coding sequence is TGTGCCAGCAGTGAAGCAGGGGCCGAGAACACTGAAGCTTTCTTT.

This clone came up a few times. The chain joins TRBV3-1 (or the pseudogene TRBV3-2) to TRBJ2-1; the D gene is possibly TRBD2 (5 bases). Germline lookup yields CDR1 LGHDT and CDR2 YNNKEL (reference sequence). V was pared by 4 bases and J by 9 bases, with 10 bases between. CDR3 length: 12 amino acids. CDR3 bases: TGTGCCAGCAGCCCCGGGGTAGGTGAGCAGTTCTTC. This sequence encodes CASSPGVGEQFF.

CDR3 amino acids: CASSLPTDNSPLHF. For the CDR3, the DNA is TGCGCCAGCAGCTTGCCGACAGATAATTCACCCCTCCACTTT. The V and J genes are TRBV5-1 and TRBJ1-6; TRBD1 is a possible D gene (5 bases). V lost 1 base to trimming and J lost 5 bases, with 7 bases between them. CDR1 is SGHRS, CDR2 YFSETQ, per germline. The CDR3 totals 14 residues.

A few counts support this clone. This chain connects TRBV5-1 to TRBJ1-1; no clear D. The CDR3 contains 11 residues. The ends were cut back, 4 bases at V and 4 bases at J, with 5 bases in the middle. CDR1 and CDR2 from the germline V gene are SGHRS and YFSETQ. The CDR3 DNA is TGCGCCAGCAGCGCAGGCACTGAAGCTTTCTTT. It is translated as CASSAGTEAFF.

V is TRBV3-1 (or the pseudogene TRBV3-2) and J is TRBJ2-7; 7 nucleotides line up with TRBD1. V lost 1 base, J lost 3 bases, and 3 bases stayed unmatched. The CDR3 contains 14 residues. CDR1 and CDR2 (germline): LGHDT, YNNKEL (reference sequence). The CDR3 coding sequence is TGTGCCAGCAGCCAAGCCGGGACAGTCTACGAGCAGTACTTC. Translated: CASSQAGTVYEQYF.

The chain uses TRBV10-3 and TRBJ1-6, with a tentative D call TRBD1 (5 bases). The CDR3 loop spans 16 amino acids. Trimming took off 0 bases at V and 9 bases at J, with 15 bases between the two ends. Germline V gene lookup returns CDR1 ENHRY and CDR2 SYGVKD. CDR3 DNA: TGTGCCATCAGTGAGTCTTGGGGCAGGGAGGGTTCACCCCTCCACTTT. It yields the protein CAISESWGREGSPLHF.

This sequence joins TRBV30 and TRBJ1-6, with TRBD1 as a possible D gene (6 bases). Trimming removed 3 bases at V and 5 bases at J, with 14 bases between. Germline V lookup: CDR1 GTSNPN, CDR2 SVGIG (reference sequence). The CDR3 consists of 15 residues. The DNA of the CDR3 is TGTGCCTGGAGCTTTGGGGGCGGAGATAATTCACCCCTCCACTTT. As protein: CAWSFGGGDNSPLHF.

This clone is a singleton in its sample. The rearrangement uses TRBV5-8 and TRBJ2-2, with a weak D call TRBD1 (6 bases). There are 13 residues in the CDR3. V lost 5 bases and J 4 bases, leaving 9 bases between the germline ends. CDR1 SGHTS and CDR2 YDEGEE come from the germline V gene. The DNA for the CDR3 is TGTGCCAGCAGAGACAGGCCCACCGGGGAGCTGTTTTTT. As protein: CASRDRPTGELFF.

V is TRBV3-1 (or the pseudogene TRBV3-2) and J is TRBJ1-1; D may be TRBD1 (6 bases). Germline-derived CDR1 and CDR2 are LGHDT and YNNKEL (reference sequence). CDR3 length: 13 amino acids. V was trimmed by 0 bases and J by 9 bases, leaving 11 bases between them. The CDR3 coding sequence is TGTGCCAGCAGCCAAGATACGGGGGGCAAAGCTTTCTTT. Translation: CASSQDTGGKAFF.

The rearrangement uses TRBV11-2 and TRBJ2-7, with 7 bases that match TRBD1. V lost 1 base, J lost 5 bases, and 8 bases stayed unmatched. CDR1 and CDR2 (germline): SGHAT, FQNNGV. The CDR3 runs 15 residues. The CDR3 sequence is CASSLVSGQGDEQYF. CDR3 DNA sequence: TGTGCCAGCAGCTTAGTTTCCGGGCAGGGGGACGAGCAGTACTTC.